This TCR beta chain was recorded in a study of shared clonotypes between healthy human individuals. Study context: Donors consisted of a couple of women and three men between 18 and 49. Study-level points and caveats: Naive subsets usually exceeded memory subsets in estimated richness.

Points on this clone: Its antigen remains unknown.

In the naive CD8 group, cells lacked CD45RO and were positively selected for CCR7, so terminally differentiated effector memory CD45RA+ cells were left out. The CDR3 extends over 14 amino acids. Germline CDR1 is SGDLS and CDR2 is YYNGEE. The V and J ends lost 3 bases and 2 bases respectively, with 12 bases between them. TCRdb's copy holds only in-frame clones and misses some; the assay was immunoSEQ multiplex PCR. The sample consists of about 680,000 clones, around 90% of them appearing once. The sample was naive CD8+ T cells sorted from blood. This chain uses TRBV9 with TRBJ2-7, with D perhaps matching TRBD2 (6 bases). The clonotype was recovered from a young man in good health. CDR3 DNA sequence: TGTGCCAGCAGCGCCGCGGGATCCGCCTACGAGCAGTACTTC. Translation: CASSAAGSAYEQYF.